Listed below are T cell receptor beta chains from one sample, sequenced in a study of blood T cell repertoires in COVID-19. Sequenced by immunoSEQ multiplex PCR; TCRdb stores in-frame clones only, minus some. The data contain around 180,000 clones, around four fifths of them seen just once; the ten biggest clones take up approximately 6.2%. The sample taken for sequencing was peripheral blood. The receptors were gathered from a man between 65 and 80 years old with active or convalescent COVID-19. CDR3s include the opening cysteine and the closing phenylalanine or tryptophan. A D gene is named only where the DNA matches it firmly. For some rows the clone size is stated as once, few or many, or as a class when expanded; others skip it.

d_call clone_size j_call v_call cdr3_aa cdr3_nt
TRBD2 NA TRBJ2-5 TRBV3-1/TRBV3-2 CASSQESAGGPRETQYF TGTGCCAGCAGCCAAGAATCAGCGGGGGGGCCTAGAGAGACCCAGTACTTC
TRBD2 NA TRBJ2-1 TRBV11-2 CASSSHSGGGNEQFF TGTGCCAGCAGCAGCCATAGCGGGGGTGGGAATGAGCAGTTCTTC
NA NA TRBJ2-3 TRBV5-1 CASSLSADTQYF TGCGCCAGCAGCTTGTCCGCAGATACGCAGTATTTT
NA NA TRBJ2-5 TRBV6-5 CASRGQNQETQYF TGTGCCAGCAGAGGACAGAACCAAGAGACCCAGTACTTC
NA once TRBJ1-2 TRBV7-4 CASSFEWTSDSTNYGYTF TGTGCCAGCAGCTTCGAATGGACTAGTGACTCGACTAACTATGGCTACACCTTC
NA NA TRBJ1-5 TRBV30 CAWSPGLYSNQPQHF TGTGCCTGGAGCCCGGGACTGTATAGCAATCAGCCCCAGCATTTT
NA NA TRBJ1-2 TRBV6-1 CASSEAPRVAYGYTF TGTGCCAGCAGTGAAGCGCCGAGGGTGGCCTATGGCTACACCTTC
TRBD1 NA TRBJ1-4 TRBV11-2 CASSLGPGQGSANEKLFF TGTGCCAGCAGCTTGGGCCCGGGACAGGGGTCGGCTAATGAAAAACTGTTTTTT
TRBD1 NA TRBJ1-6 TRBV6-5 CASSYDRQGPSPLHF TGTGCCAGCAGTTACGATCGACAGGGGCCTTCACCCCTCCACTTT
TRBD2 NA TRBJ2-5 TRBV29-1 CSTSEASGPQETQYF TGCAGCACCTCTGAGGCTAGCGGCCCCCAAGAGACCCAGTACTTC
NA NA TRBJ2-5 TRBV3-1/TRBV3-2 CASSTGGPPGETQYF TGTGCCAGCTCAACGGGGGGCCCTCCCGGAGAGACCCAGTACTTC
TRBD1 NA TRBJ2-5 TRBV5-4 CASSSPGGMTGETQYF TGTGCCAGCAGCTCGCCAGGGGGCATGACGGGAGAGACCCAGTACTTC
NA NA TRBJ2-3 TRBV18 CASSPLGRSTDTQYF TGTGCCAGCTCACCATTAGGCAGGTCCACAGATACGCAGTATTTT
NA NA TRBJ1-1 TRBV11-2 CASSYDRFSMNTEAFF TGTGCCAGCAGCTATGACAGATTTTCCATGAACACTGAAGCTTTCTTT
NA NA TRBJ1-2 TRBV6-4 CASSDTVGSGYTF TGTGCCAGCAGTGACACCGTTGGGAGTGGCTACACCTTC
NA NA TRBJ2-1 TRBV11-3 CASSLTPGGSYNEQFF TGTGCCAGCAGCTTAACCCCGGGTGGGTCCTACAATGAGCAGTTCTTC
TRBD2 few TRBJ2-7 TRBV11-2 CASTIIAGLGEQYF TGTGCCAGCACCATTATAGCGGGGTTGGGGGAGCAGTACTTC
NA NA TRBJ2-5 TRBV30 CAWTYIRETQYF TGTGCCTGGACTTACATACGAGAGACCCAGTACTTC
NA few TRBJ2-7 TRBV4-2 CASSQEEGRGYEQYF TGTGCCAGCAGCCAAGAGGAGGGCAGGGGGTACGAGCAGTACTTC
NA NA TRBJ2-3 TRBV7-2 CASSFYDTQYF TGTGCCAGCAGCTTCTACGATACGCAGTATTTT
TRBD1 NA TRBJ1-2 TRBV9 CASSVAPRQGAFGYTF TGTGCCAGCAGCGTAGCGCCGAGACAGGGGGCTTTTGGCTACACCTTC
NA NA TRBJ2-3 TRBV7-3 CASSLDYRTDTQYF TGTGCCAGCAGCTTAGACTATCGCACAGATACGCAGTATTTT
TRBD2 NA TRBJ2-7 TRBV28 CASISPAGGSYEQYF TGTGCCAGCATTTCCCCAGCGGGAGGGTCCTACGAGCAGTACTTC
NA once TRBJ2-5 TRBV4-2 CASSQDAAGRETQYF TGTGCCAGCAGCCAAGATGCGGCCGGGAGAGAGACCCAGTACTTC
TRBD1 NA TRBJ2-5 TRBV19 CASSPQGQVETQYF TGTGCCAGTAGTCCCCAAGGACAGGTGGAGACCCAGTACTTC
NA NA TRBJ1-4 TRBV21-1 CASSKGDRDNEKLFF TGTGCCAGCAGCAAAGGTGACAGGGACAATGAAAAACTGTTTTTT
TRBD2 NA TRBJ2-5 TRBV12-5 CASGLVTGLAAPGTQYF TGTGCTAGTGGTTTGGTAACGGGACTAGCCGCTCCAGGAACCCAGTACTTC
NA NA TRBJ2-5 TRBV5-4 CASSVPGTKETQYF TGTGCCAGCAGCGTACCGGGAACCAAAGAGACCCAGTACTTC
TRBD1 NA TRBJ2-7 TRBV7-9 CASSPGDRAPYEQYF TGTGCCAGCAGCCCAGGGGACAGGGCTCCCTACGAGCAGTACTTC
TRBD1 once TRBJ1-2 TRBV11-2 CASSYDRAGGYTF TGTGCCAGCAGCTACGACAGGGCAGGTGGCTACACCTTC
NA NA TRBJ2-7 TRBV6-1 CASSETGMIGYEQYF TGTGCCAGCAGTGAGACGGGTATGATCGGCTACGAGCAGTACTTC
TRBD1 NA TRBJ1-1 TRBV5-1 CASRSTGSNTEAFF TGCGCCAGCAGATCGACAGGGTCTAACACTGAAGCTTTCTTT
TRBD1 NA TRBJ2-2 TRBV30 CAWDPGTGIYTGELFF TGTGCCTGGGACCCCGGGACAGGGATTTATACCGGGGAGCTGTTTTTT
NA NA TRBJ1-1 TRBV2 CASSPRGGTEAFF TGTGCCAGCAGTCCCAGGGGTGGCACTGAAGCTTTCTTT
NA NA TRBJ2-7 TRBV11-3 CASSFLPRYEQYF TGTGCCAGCAGCTTTCTTCCGAGATACGAGCAGTACTTC
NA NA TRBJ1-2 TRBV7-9 CASSLEGSGGYTF TGTGCCAGCAGCTTAGAGGGGTCTGGGGGCTACACCTTC
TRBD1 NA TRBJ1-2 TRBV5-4 CASSTGTANYGYTF TGTGCCAGCAGCACCGGGACAGCTAACTATGGCTACACCTTC
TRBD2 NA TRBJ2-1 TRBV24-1 CATSDFGTRYNEQFF TGTGCCACCAGTGATTTTGGGACTAGGTACAATGAGCAGTTCTTC
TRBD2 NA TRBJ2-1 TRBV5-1 CASSLGPGLAGTNEQFF TGCGCCAGCAGTCTTGGACCGGGACTAGCGGGAACCAATGAGCAGTTCTTC